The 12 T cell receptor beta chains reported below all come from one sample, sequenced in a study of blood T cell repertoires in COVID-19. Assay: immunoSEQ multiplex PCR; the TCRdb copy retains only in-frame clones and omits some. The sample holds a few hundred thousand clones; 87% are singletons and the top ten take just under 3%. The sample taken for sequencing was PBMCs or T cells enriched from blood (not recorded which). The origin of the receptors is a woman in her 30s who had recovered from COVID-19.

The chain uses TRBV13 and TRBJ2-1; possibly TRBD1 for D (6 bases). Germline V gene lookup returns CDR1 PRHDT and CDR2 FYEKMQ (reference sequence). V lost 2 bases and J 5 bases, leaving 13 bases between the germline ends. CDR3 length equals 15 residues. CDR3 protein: CASSLWTEGHNEQFF. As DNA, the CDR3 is TGTGCCAGCAGCTTATGGACAGAGGGCCACAATGAGCAGTTCTTC.

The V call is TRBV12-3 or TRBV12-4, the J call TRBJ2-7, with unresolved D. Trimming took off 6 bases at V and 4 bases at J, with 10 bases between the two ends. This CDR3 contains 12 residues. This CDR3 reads CASSTRYYEQYF. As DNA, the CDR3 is TGTGCCAGCAGCACACGTTATTACGAGCAGTACTTC.

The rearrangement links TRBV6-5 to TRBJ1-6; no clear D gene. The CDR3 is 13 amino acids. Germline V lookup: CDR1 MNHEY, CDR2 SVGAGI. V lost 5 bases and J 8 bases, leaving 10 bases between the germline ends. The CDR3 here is CASSNREDSPLHF. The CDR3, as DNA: TGTGCCAGCAGTAACCGGGAAGATTCACCCCTCCACTTT.

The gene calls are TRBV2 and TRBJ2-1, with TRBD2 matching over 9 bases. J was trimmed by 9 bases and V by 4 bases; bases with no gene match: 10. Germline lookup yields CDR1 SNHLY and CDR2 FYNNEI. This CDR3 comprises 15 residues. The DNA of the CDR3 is TGTGCCAGCAGTGCGGCTAGCGGGATACGACGTGAGCAGTTCTTC. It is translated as CASSAASGIRREQFF.

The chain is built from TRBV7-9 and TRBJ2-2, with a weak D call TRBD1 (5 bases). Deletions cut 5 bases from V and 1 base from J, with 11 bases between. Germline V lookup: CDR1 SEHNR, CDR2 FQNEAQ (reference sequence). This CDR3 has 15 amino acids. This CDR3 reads CASSDRAWNTGELFF. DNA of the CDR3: TGTGCCAGCAGCGACAGAGCCTGGAACACCGGGGAGCTGTTTTTT. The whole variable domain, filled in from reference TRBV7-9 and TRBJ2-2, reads DTGVSQNPRHKITKRGQNVTFRCDPISEHNRLYWYRQTLGQGPEFLTYFQNEAQLEKSRLLSDRFSAERPKGSFSTLEIQRTEQGDSAMYLCASSDRAWNTGELFFGEGSRLTVL.

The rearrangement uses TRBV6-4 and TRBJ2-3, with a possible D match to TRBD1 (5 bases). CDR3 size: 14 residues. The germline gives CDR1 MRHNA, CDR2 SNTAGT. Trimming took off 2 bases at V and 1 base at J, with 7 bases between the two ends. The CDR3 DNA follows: TGTGCCAGCAGTGACAGGGGCGGCACAGATACGCAGTATTTT. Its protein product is CASSDRGGTDTQYF.

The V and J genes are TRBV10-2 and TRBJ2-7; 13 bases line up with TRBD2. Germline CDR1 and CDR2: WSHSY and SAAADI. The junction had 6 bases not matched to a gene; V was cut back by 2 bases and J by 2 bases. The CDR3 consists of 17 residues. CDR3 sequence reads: CASSEGRLAGGAYEQYF. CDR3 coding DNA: TGCGCCAGCAGTGAGGGGAGACTAGCGGGGGGCGCCTACGAGCAGTACTTC.

The CDR3: CASSLGQGRGDGYTF. The DNA for the CDR3 is TGTGCCAGCAGCCTCGGACAGGGACGAGGGGATGGCTACACCTTC. This chain connects TRBV6-4 to TRBJ1-2; 8 bases fit TRBD1. The J segment lost 6 bases and the V segment lost 6 bases, leaving 12 bases of the junction unmatched. Germline assignment: CDR1 MRHNA and CDR2 SNTAGT. CDR3 length: 15 residues.

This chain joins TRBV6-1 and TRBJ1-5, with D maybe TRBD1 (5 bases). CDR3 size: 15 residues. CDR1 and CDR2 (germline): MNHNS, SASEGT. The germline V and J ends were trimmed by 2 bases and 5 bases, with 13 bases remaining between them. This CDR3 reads CASSESVGPYQPQHF. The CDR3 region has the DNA TGTGCCAGCAGTGAAAGTGTGGGGCCTTATCAGCCCCAGCATTTT.

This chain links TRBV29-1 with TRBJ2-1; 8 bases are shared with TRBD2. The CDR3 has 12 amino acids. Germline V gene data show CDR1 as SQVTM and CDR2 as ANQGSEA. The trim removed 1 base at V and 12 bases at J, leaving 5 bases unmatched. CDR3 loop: CSVEVVSGGQFF. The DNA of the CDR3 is TGCAGCGTTGAAGTGGTGAGCGGGGGGCAGTTCTTC.

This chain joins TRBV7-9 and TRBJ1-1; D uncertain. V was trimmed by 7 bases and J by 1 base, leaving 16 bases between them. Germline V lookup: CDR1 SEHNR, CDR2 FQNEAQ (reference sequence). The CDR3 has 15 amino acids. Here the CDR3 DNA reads TGTGCCAGCACCCTAAGGCGGGGTCAGAACACTGAAGCTTTCTTT. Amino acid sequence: CASTLRRGQNTEAFF.

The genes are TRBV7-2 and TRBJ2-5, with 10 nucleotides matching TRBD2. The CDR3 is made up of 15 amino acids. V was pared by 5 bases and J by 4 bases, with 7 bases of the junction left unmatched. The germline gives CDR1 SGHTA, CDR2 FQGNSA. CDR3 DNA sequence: TGTGCCAGCAGCCCCCGGCTAGCGGGGGCAGAGACCCAGTACTTC. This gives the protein CASSPRLAGAETQYF.